This is a list of T cell receptor beta chains from one sample in a study of identical twins. Each CDR3 protein is one row after TCRdb ran MiXCR on the 5' RACE reads. The top ten clones hold more than 0.25% of a sample with about 1.7 million distinct CDR3 sequences, roughly a third of them seen once. Sequencing input: cord blood. The receptors were gathered from a newborn girl in good health. The CDR3 runs from the conserved cysteine through the conserved F or W. The D gene is left open where the match is weak. Clone size is stated in some rows and not others, as once, few, many or a class when expanded.

>-|-|TRBJ1-6|TRBV2
CASSGVSSYNSPLHF
TGTGCCAGCAGCGGAGTGAGCTCCTATAATTCACCCCTCCACTTT
>few|-|TRBJ2-1|TRBV7-6
CASSVRRGDTGGNNEQFF
TGTGCCAGCAGCGTACGCAGGGGCGATACGGGCGGAAACAATGAGCAGTTCTTC
>-|TRBD1|TRBJ1-1|TRBV20-1
CSASRGQSNTEAFF
TGCAGTGCTAGCCGGGGACAGTCGAACACTGAAGCTTTCTTT
>-|-|TRBJ2-5|TRBV21-1
CASNYGPIGTKNIFRNEQYF
TGTGCCAGCAACTACGGACCCATCGGGACTAAGAATATTTTTCGGAATGAGCAGTACTTC
>few|-|TRBJ1-2|TRBV24-1
CATSDFSRKDGYTF
TGTGCCACCAGTGATTTCAGCAGGAAGGATGGCTACACCTTC
>few|-|TRBJ1-2|TRBV10-3
CAISESIDFYYGYTF
TGTGCCATCAGTGAGTCGATAGACTTTTACTATGGCTACACCTTC
>-|-|TRBJ2-2|TRBV3-1
CASSQDRDGELFF
TGTGCCAGCAGCCAAGACAGGGACGGGGAGCTGTTTTTT
>few|TRBD1|TRBJ2-1|TRBV5-1
CASSLGAGGAENEQFF
TGCGCCAGCAGCTTGGGGGCAGGGGGCGCTGAGAATGAGCAGTTCTTC
>-|-|TRBJ2-5|TRBV12-3/TRBV12-4
CASSSGTAFNEQYF
TGTGCCAGCAGTTCGGGGACGGCATTCAATGAGCAGTACTTC
>-|TRBD1|TRBJ1-4|TRBV4-1
CASSHFPGQDTNEKLFF
TGCGCCAGCAGCCATTTCCCCGGACAGGACACTAATGAAAAACTGTTTTTT
>few|TRBD1|TRBJ1-5|TRBV11-2
CASSLGDRDGQPQHF
TGTGCCAGCAGCTTAGGGGACAGGGATGGTCAGCCCCAGCATTTT
>few|TRBD1|TRBJ2-6|TRBV13
CASRTSGGESGANVLTF
TGTGCCAGCAGAACCTCAGGGGGTGAATCTGGGGCCAACGTCCTGACTTTC
>-|TRBD2|TRBJ2-7|TRBV7-2
CASSPFGLAGGLTYEQYF
TGTGCCAGCAGCCCCTTCGGACTAGCGGGAGGGCTGACCTACGAGCAGTACTTC
>-|-|TRBJ2-7|TRBV15
CATSRLTGSSYEQYF
TGTGCCACCAGCAGATTAACAGGGAGCTCCTACGAGCAGTACTTC
>few|-|TRBJ2-5|TRBV6-5
CASSYSGGVTQYF
TGTGCCAGCAGTTACTCGGGGGGAGTGACCCAGTACTTC
>-|TRBD2|TRBJ2-1|TRBV20-1
CSASQLLAGYNEQFF
TGCAGTGCTAGCCAACTACTAGCGGGATACAATGAGCAGTTCTTC
>-|-|TRBJ1-2|TRBV25-1
CASSESGTAPYGYTF
TGTGCCAGCAGTGAATCAGGGACCGCCCCCTATGGCTACACCTTC
>-|-|TRBJ1-2|TRBV20-1
CSATGFYGYTF
TGCAGTGCTACAGGGTTCTATGGCTACACCTTC
>-|TRBD2|TRBJ2-1|TRBV12-3/TRBV12-4
CASTSGTSLNKQFF
TGTGCCAGCACCTCCGGGACTAGCTTGAATAAGCAGTTCTTC
>few|-|TRBJ2-7|TRBV20-1
CSASGRQYF
TGCAGTGCTAGCGGGAGACAGTACTTC
>-|TRBD2|TRBJ2-1|TRBV6-1
CAGASGGADEQFF
TGTGCCGGAGCTAGCGGGGGGGCCGATGAGCAGTTCTTC
>few|TRBD2|TRBJ2-2|TRBV4-2
CASSQDRLAVTGELFF
TGTGCCAGCAGCCAAGATAGACTAGCGGTCACCGGGGAGCTGTTTTTT
>few|-|TRBJ2-5|TRBV20-1
CSASSTKEIKTQYF
TGCAGTGCTAGTAGCACAAAGGAGATAAAGACCCAGTACTTC
>once|-|TRBJ2-1|TRBV11-2
CASSLERGSANEQFF
TGTGCCAGCAGCTTAGAGCGTGGATCCGCAAATGAGCAGTTCTTC
>-|TRBD2|TRBJ2-5|TRBV4-1
CASRVGTSGINEQYF
TGCGCCAGCAGGGTGGGGACTAGCGGAATCAATGAGCAGTACTTC
>few|-|TRBJ1-1|TRBV19
CASSTRTGTNTEAFF
TGTGCCAGTAGTACTCGAACGGGGACGAACACTGAAGCTTTCTTT
>few|TRBD1|TRBJ2-7|TRBV18
CASSPRTGGFSYEQYF
TGTGCCAGCTCACCCCGGACAGGGGGGTTCTCCTACGAGCAGTACTTC
>-|-|TRBJ2-3|TRBV6-1
CASINTGNTDTQYF
TGTGCCAGCATTAATACAGGGAACACAGATACGCAGTATTTT
>few|-|TRBJ1-2|TRBV5-1
CASSLIGVGQSTGGYTF
TGCGCCAGCAGCTTGATCGGGGTTGGACAGTCAACGGGTGGCTACACCTTC
>few|-|TRBJ1-2|TRBV3-1
CASSTSGYGYGYTF
TGTGCCAGCAGCACTTCAGGGTATGGCTATGGCTACACCTTC
>few|-|TRBJ1-1|TRBV7-2
CASSLARVEAFF
TGTGCCAGCAGCTTAGCCAGGGTTGAAGCTTTCTTT
>-|-|TRBJ1-1|TRBV20-1
CRAADTEAFF
TGCAGGGCGGCAGACACTGAAGCTTTCTTT
>-|-|TRBJ1-2|TRBV12-3/TRBV12-4
CASTQRVPPRWGYTF
TGTGCCAGCACCCAGAGGGTCCCCCCACGATGGGGCTACACCTTC
>-|-|TRBJ2-1|TRBV20-1
CSARDGGQNEQFF
TGCAGTGCTAGAGATGGGGGACAAAATGAGCAGTTCTTC
>-|-|TRBJ2-4|TRBV20-1
CSARDPGAGNIQYF
TGCAGTGCTAGAGATCCCGGGGCTGGGAACATTCAGTACTTC
>many|TRBD1|TRBJ2-7|TRBV28
CASSFGGTGSYEQYF
TGTGCCAGCAGTTTCGGAGGGACAGGGTCCTACGAGCAGTACTTC
>-|-|TRBJ2-3|TRBV9
CAGSVTPSTDTQYF
TGTGCCGGCAGCGTTACCCCTAGCACAGATACGCAGTATTTT
>few|TRBD1|TRBJ2-7|TRBV28
CASRPGQVNEQYF
TGTGCCAGCAGACCGGGACAGGTCAACGAGCAGTACTTC
>-|TRBD1|TRBJ2-1|TRBV20-1
CSASSGTGGYNEQFF
TGCAGTGCTTCTTCCGGGACAGGGGGCTACAATGAGCAGTTCTTC
>few|-|TRBJ2-5|TRBV7-2
CATLGWGETQYF
TGTGCCACCCTCGGGTGGGGAGAGACCCAGTACTTC
>-|-|TRBJ2-1|TRBV6-1
CASSEAGYPYNEQFF
TGTGCCAGCAGTGAAGCGGGGTACCCCTACAATGAGCAGTTCTTC
>many|TRBD2|TRBJ2-7|TRBV10-3
CASSSGKLSYEQYF
TGTGCCAGCTCTAGCGGAAAACTTTCCTACGAGCAGTACTTC
>-|TRBD1|TRBJ1-2|TRBV7-2
CASSLVAGGGYGYTF
TGTGCCAGCAGCTTAGTGGCAGGGGGAGGGTATGGCTACACCTTC
>few|-|TRBJ1-5|TRBV12-3/TRBV12-4
CASSLTAQPQHF
TGTGCCAGCAGTTTGACCGCTCAGCCCCAGCATTTT
>-|-|TRBJ2-7|TRBV10-3
CAISESGSARRLFYEQYF
TGTGCCATCAGTGAGTCGGGTTCGGCCAGGCGCCTCTTCTACGAGCAGTACTTC
>many|-|TRBJ2-5|TRBV12-3/TRBV12-4
CASSRLVQETQYF
TGTGCCAGCAGCCGACTAGTTCAAGAGACCCAGTACTTC
>-|TRBD1|TRBJ1-6|TRBV11-2
CASSLNPGTGYSPLHF
TGTGCCAGCAGCTTGAACCCCGGGACAGGCTATTCACCCCTCCACTTT
>-|-|TRBJ2-4|TRBV2
CASRFGKNIQYF
TGTGCCAGCAGGTTCGGCAAAAACATTCAGTACTTC
>few|-|TRBJ1-2|TRBV20-1
CSARWEGHYGYTF
TGCAGTGCTAGGTGGGAGGGTCACTATGGCTACACCTTC
>-|-|TRBJ1-2|TRBV3-1
CASSPRNTNYGYTF
TGTGCCAGCAGCCCCCGGAACACCAACTATGGCTACACCTTC
>-|-|TRBJ2-1|TRBV20-1
CSARVQRNEQFF
TGCAGTGCTAGAGTGCAGCGGAATGAGCAGTTCTTC
>few|-|TRBJ2-1|TRBV6-4
CASSDSISGMDERFF
TGTGCCAGCAGTGACTCGATATCAGGGATGGATGAGCGGTTCTTC
>many|-|TRBJ2-1|TRBV9
CASSVGDEQFF
TGTGCCAGCAGCGTCGGGGATGAGCAGTTCTTC
>-|TRBD2|TRBJ2-7|TRBV6-2/TRBV6-3
CASSQDLGLRYKQYF
TGTGCCAGCAGTCAGGACCTGGGACTAAGATACAAGCAGTACTTC
>-|-|TRBJ1-4|TRBV7-2
CASSSAGAGEKLFF
TGTGCCAGCAGCTCAGCAGGGGCTGGTGAAAAACTGTTTTTT